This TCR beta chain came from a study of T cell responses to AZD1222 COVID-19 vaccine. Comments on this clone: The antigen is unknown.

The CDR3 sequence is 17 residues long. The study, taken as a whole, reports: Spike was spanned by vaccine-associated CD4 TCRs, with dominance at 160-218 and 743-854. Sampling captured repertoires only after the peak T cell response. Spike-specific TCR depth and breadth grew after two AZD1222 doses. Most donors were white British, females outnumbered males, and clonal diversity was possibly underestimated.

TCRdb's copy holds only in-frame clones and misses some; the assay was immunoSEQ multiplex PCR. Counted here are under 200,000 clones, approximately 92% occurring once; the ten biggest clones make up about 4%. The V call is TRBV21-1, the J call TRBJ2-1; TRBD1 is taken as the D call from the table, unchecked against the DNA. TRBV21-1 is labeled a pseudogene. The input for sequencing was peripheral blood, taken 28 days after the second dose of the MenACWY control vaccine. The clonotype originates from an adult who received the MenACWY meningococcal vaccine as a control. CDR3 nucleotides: TGTGCCAGCAGCACTTCAGTGGGACAGGGGAAATACAATGAGCAGTTCTTC. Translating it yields CASSTSVGQGKYNEQFF.